These T cell receptor beta chains were read from a single sample in a study of shared clonotypes between healthy human individuals. Clones were sequenced by immunoSEQ multiplex PCR, and TCRdb holds only the in-frame ones, with some missing. The sample records about 1.1 million clones, roughly 80% being singletons. Sequencing input: memory CD4+ T cells from PBMCs. The receptors come from a man between 18 and 29 years old in good health. Some clones in this sample may be carry-over from other donors' samples. Each CDR3 is given with its conserved first and last residue. Fields, in order: J gene, D gene, V gene, clone size, CDR3 DNA, CDR3 protein. D genes are given only for firm matches. Part of the rows lack a size; the others show once, few, many or a class for expanded clones.

TRBJ1-1	NA	TRBV7-2	NA	TGTGCCAGCAGCTCCTACACTGAAGCTTTCTTT	CASSSYTEAFF
TRBJ2-2	NA	TRBV30	NA	TGTGCCTCCCAACTTAACACCGGGGAGCTGTTTTTT	CASQLNTGELFF
TRBJ2-7	NA	TRBV7-8	NA	TGTGCCAGCAGCTTAGGAGCCAAGGTCTACGAGCAGTACTTC	CASSLGAKVYEQYF
TRBJ2-2	NA	TRBV9	few	TGTGCCAGCAGCGTAGCGGGGGCGAACACCGGGGAGCTGTTTTTT	CASSVAGANTGELFF
TRBJ2-6	TRBD1	TRBV5-4	NA	TGTGCCAGCAGCACACGACAGGGGGCCTCTGGGGCCAACGTCCTGACTTTC	CASSTRQGASGANVLTF
TRBJ2-7	TRBD1	TRBV29-1	NA	TGCAGCGTCAGCCGGGACAGCGGTAACGAGCAGTACTTC	CSVSRDSGNEQYF
TRBJ2-7	NA	TRBV28	NA	TGTGCCAGCAGTCTGGCCGGGACACCTTCCTACGAGCAGTACTTC	CASSLAGTPSYEQYF
TRBJ1-5	NA	TRBV2	NA	TGTGCCAGCAGTGAAGACCCAAGGTTCAATCAGCCCCAGCATTTT	CASSEDPRFNQPQHF
TRBJ1-5	NA	TRBV18	NA	TGTGCCAGCTCACCCAGTGGCAGGGGCCAAGGGGCCCAGCATTTT	CASSPSGRGQGAQHF
TRBJ2-7	TRBD2	TRBV6-1	NA	TGTGCCAGCAGTGAATTGAATAGCGGGACGCGCGAGCAGTACTTC	CASSELNSGTREQYF
TRBJ1-2	TRBD1	TRBV6-6	many	TGTGCCAGCAGTTACTCCGCGACAGGGAAAGGAGGCTACACCTTC	CASSYSATGKGGYTF
TRBJ1-1	NA	TRBV7-6	NA	TGTGCCAGCAGCTTACAAAATGGGGGGATGAACACTGAAGCTTTCTTT	CASSLQNGGMNTEAFF
TRBJ1-4	NA	TRBV2	NA	TGTGCCAGCAGTGAAATGAGGGGAAATGAAAAACTGTTTTTT	CASSEMRGNEKLFF
TRBJ1-1	TRBD1	TRBV7-3	few	TGTGCCAGCAGAAGCGGACAGGGCAACGCTGAAGCTTTCTTT	CASRSGQGNAEAFF
TRBJ2-5	TRBD1	TRBV30	NA	TGTGCCTGGCGAAAATTTGACAGGGGGGGCCAGTACTTC	CAWRKFDRGGQYF
TRBJ1-5	NA	TRBV6-1	NA	TGTGCCAGTGGGGTTGATAGCAATCAGCCCCAGCATTTT	CASGVDSNQPQHF
TRBJ2-3	TRBD2	TRBV10-3	few	TGTGCCATCAGTGAGTCCGGGAGGGATACGCAGTATTTT	CAISESGRDTQYF
TRBJ2-2	TRBD2	TRBV4-1	NA	TGCGCCAGCAGCCAACGGACTCCGGGGGGCACCGGGGAGCTGTTTTTT	CASSQRTPGGTGELFF
TRBJ2-7	NA	TRBV5-1	NA	TGCGCCAGTGCGCCCAGAGATACCTACGAGCAGTACTTC	CASAPRDTYEQYF
TRBJ1-1	TRBD1	TRBV5-1	NA	TGCGCCAGCAGCTTGGACAGGGGGCTGGGTAGGACTGAAGCTTTCTTT	CASSLDRGLGRTEAFF
TRBJ2-1	NA	TRBV5-1	NA	TGCGCCAGCAGCAAGTATAACAATGAGCAGTTCTTC	CASSKYNNEQFF
TRBJ2-3	NA	TRBV4-2	NA	TGTGCCAGCAGCCAAGATGTCAGGGACTATACGCAGTATTTT	CASSQDVRDYTQYF
TRBJ1-4	NA	TRBV18	NA	TGTGCCAGCTCCCCACGGCTGGGGGGCTCGAATAATGAAAAACTGTTTTTT	CASSPRLGGSNNEKLFF
TRBJ2-7	NA	TRBV28	NA	TGTGCCAGCACCGGACAGTCCCTGGCCTACGAGCAGTACTTC	CASTGQSLAYEQYF
TRBJ2-1	TRBD1	TRBV6-5	NA	TGTGCCAGCAGCCCTTGGGACAGGGTCAATGAGCAGTTCTTC	CASSPWDRVNEQFF
TRBJ1-5	NA	TRBV27	NA	TGTGCCAGCAGTGGGGGGCTAAGCAATCAGCCCCAGCATTTT	CASSGGLSNQPQHF
TRBJ2-5	NA	TRBV7-9	NA	TGTGCCAGCAGCTCGTCAGGGACCCAGTACTTC	CASSSSGTQYF
TRBJ1-5	NA	TRBV28	once	TGTGCCAGCAGTTCTCACAGTTCTAATCAGCCCCAGCATTTT	CASSSHSSNQPQHF
TRBJ1-5	NA	TRBV29-1	NA	TGCAGCGTCCGGGACACGGGTCAGCCCCAGCATTTT	CSVRDTGQPQHF
TRBJ2-5	NA	TRBV5-1	NA	TGCGCCAGCAGCCTCGGGTCCGCAGGCGGGGAGACCCAGTACTTC	CASSLGSAGGETQYF
TRBJ2-4	NA	TRBV7-3	few	TGTGCCAGCAGCTTAAACAACAAAAACATTCAGTACTTC	CASSLNNKNIQYF
TRBJ2-7	NA	TRBV15	NA	TGTGCCACCAGCAGAGATCGGGGCCCCAACGAGCAGTACTTC	CATSRDRGPNEQYF
TRBJ2-2	NA	TRBV5-1	few	TGCGCCAGCAGCACCCCACAGGCCAACACCGGGGAGCTGTTTTTT	CASSTPQANTGELFF
TRBJ2-3	NA	TRBV18	NA	TGTGCCAGCTCACCTCCAAGGGGCACAGATACGCAGTATTTT	CASSPPRGTDTQYF
TRBJ1-3	TRBD1	TRBV7-2	NA	TGTGCCAGCAGCTTCCAGGGGGCGAGGGGAAACACCATATATTTT	CASSFQGARGNTIYF
TRBJ1-2	NA	TRBV6-5	NA	TGTGCCAGCAGCCGGATTTCGGGGGCGTACTATGGCTACACCTTC	CASSRISGAYYGYTF
TRBJ2-1	NA	TRBV10-1	NA	TGCGCCAGCAGTAGGGGAGTATGGTACAATGAGCAGTTCTTC	CASSRGVWYNEQFF
TRBJ2-3	NA	TRBV7-2	NA	TGTGCCAGCAGCTTAGCGCGGGATACGCAGTATTTT	CASSLARDTQYF
TRBJ2-7	NA	TRBV7-2	NA	TGTGCCAGCAGCCCCCCCGGTTGGCAGAGCTACGAGCAGTACTTC	CASSPPGWQSYEQYF
TRBJ2-1	TRBD2	TRBV19	NA	TGTGCCAGTAGTATGACTAGCGGGAGTTGGGATGAGCAGTTCTTC	CASSMTSGSWDEQFF
TRBJ2-5	NA	TRBV19	NA	TGTGCCAGTAGTATGAGTTCCAGGGAGCACGAGACCCAGTACTTC	CASSMSSREHETQYF
TRBJ2-7	NA	TRBV5-1	NA	TGCGCCAGCAGCTTGATAAGGAACTACGAGCAGTACTTC	CASSLIRNYEQYF
TRBJ2-7	TRBD1	TRBV7-2	NA	TGTGCCAGCAGCCCCTCCCCGGACAGGACCTACGAGCAGTACTTC	CASSPSPDRTYEQYF
TRBJ1-1	TRBD1	TRBV10-1	NA	TGCGCCAGCAGTGAAGGGACAGGGGGCATGAAAGCTTTCTTT	CASSEGTGGMKAFF
TRBJ1-1	NA	TRBV30	NA	TGTGCCTGGAGTGTTGGGACCCCGAACACTGAAGCTTTCTTT	CAWSVGTPNTEAFF
TRBJ1-1	NA	TRBV4-3	NA	TGCGCCAGCAGCCTAAATGGCCAGACAGAAGCTTTCTTT	CASSLNGQTEAFF
TRBJ2-7	NA	TRBV7-9	NA	TGTGCCAGCAGCTACCCGGGACCCACGCGCCTCTACGAGCAGTACTTC	CASSYPGPTRLYEQYF
TRBJ1-2	TRBD1	TRBV18	few	TGTGCCAGCTCACCATTCTCGGCCCGGGACAGTTACGGCTACACCTTC	CASSPFSARDSYGYTF
TRBJ2-3	NA	TRBV28	NA	TGTGCCAGCAGTTTATCCTGGGATACGCAGTATTTT	CASSLSWDTQYF
TRBJ2-1	TRBD1	TRBV4-3	NA	TGCGCCAGCAGCCAAGCCACCCCGGGACAGGGGTCTGAAGAGCAGTTCTTC	CASSQATPGQGSEEQFF
TRBJ2-7	TRBD2	TRBV19	NA	TGTGCCAGTGGGGACAGAGGACTAGCGGGAGGGACGAAGCCCTACGAGCAGTACTTC	CASGDRGLAGGTKPYEQYF
TRBJ2-5	NA	TRBV29-1	NA	TGCAGCGTTGAGATAGATTGGGAGACCCAGTACTTC	CSVEIDWETQYF
TRBJ1-5	TRBD1	TRBV7-9	NA	TGTGCCAGCAGCCAGGGGGAGGGCAATCAGCCCCAGCATTTT	CASSQGEGNQPQHF
TRBJ2-7	NA	TRBV18	NA	TGTGCCAGCTCACCACAACACAGCTACGAGCAGTACTTC	CASSPQHSYEQYF